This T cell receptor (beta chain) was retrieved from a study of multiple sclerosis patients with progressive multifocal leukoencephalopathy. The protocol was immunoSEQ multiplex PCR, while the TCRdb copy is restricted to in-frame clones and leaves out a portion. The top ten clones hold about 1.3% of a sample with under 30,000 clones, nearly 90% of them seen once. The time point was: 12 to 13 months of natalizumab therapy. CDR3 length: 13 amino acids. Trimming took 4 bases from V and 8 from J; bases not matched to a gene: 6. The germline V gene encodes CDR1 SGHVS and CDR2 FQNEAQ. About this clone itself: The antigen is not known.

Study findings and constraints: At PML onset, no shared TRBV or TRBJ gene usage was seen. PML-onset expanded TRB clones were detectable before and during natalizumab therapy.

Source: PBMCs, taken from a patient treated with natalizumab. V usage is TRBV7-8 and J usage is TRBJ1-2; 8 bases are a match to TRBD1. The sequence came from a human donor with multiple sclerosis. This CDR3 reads CASSSDRGWGYTF. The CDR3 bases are TGTGCCAGCAGCTCTGACAGGGGTTGGGGCTACACCTTC.